The source of this T cell receptor (beta chain) is a study of cytomegalovirus exposure and HLA in healthy donors. The V and J ends lost 1 base and 3 bases, in that order; junction bases with no gene match: 4. This CDR3 region has 15 residues. Germline CDR1 reads SGHNT; CDR2 reads YYREEE (reference sequence). This clone has only one observation. Antigen specificity is unknown. The PCR made use of 60 Vbeta and 13 Jbeta primers. The protocol was immunoSEQ multiplex PCR, while the TCRdb copy is restricted to in-frame clones and leaves out a portion. The sample contains 120,000 or so clones, approximately 81% of which appear only once. Study-level results: Cytomegalovirus association was listed for 164 TCR beta chains. As was reported, the classifier diagnosed cytomegalovirus status with high specificity and sensitivity.

This chain uses TRBV5-4 with TRBJ2-7; 10 positions agree with TRBD1. The clonotype comes from a woman aged 40 to 50 in good health and CMV-seronegative. The sequenced sample consisted of PBMCs. Written as DNA, the CDR3 is TGTGCCAGCAGCTTGCTCGGACAGGGGGTCTACGAGCAGTACTTC. This translates into CASSLLGQGVYEQYF.